This T cell receptor beta chain was profiled in a study of CD8 T cells in ankylosing spondylitis. Details on this clonotype: Its antigen remains unidentified. The germline gene is not matched at one end of the junction; a read error may be the cause.

Findings and caveats of the study: Enrichment of disease-linked clones was reportedly significant in matched ankylosing spondylitis synovial fluid. In the blood and synovial fluid of reactive arthritis, some motif variants had been previously reported. Ankylosing spondylitis blood appeared to carry a characteristic TCR beta motif of several highly homologous variants.

The authors made TCR beta libraries by quantitative 5'-RACE with molecular barcodes. TCRdb redid the calling of the 5' RACE reads with MiXCR, one entry per CDR3 protein. Seen here are some 92,000 distinct CDR3 sequences, about 27% observed once, and the top ten hold around 60%. Sequencing was performed on blood, either unsorted or a sorted T cell fraction (not recorded which). The receptor was derived from a male donor with ankylosing spondylitis or in good health (not recorded which).

The CDR3: CASSRDRQETQYF. For the CDR3, the DNA is TGTGCTAGCAGCCGGGACAGACAAGAGACCCAGTACTTC. This chain uses TRBV12-3 or TRBV12-4 with TRBJ2-5; 7 bases fit TRBD1. This CDR3 is 13 amino acids long.